This T cell receptor beta chain stems from a study of shared clonotypes between healthy human individuals. There are 15 residues in the CDR3. The V gene's germline CDR1 is SGHRS and CDR2 YFSETQ. With V trimmed by 4 bases and J by 0 bases, 5 bases remained unmatched. TCRdb's copy holds only in-frame clones and misses some; the assay was immunoSEQ multiplex PCR. This repertoire shows 850,000 to 1,200,000 clones, under 80% found once; its top ten account for less than 1.5%. This clone was detected only a few times. Sequenced: memory CD4+ T cells sorted from blood. Sample subset: CD45RA-negative fraction. This sequence was found in a young man in good health. The J gene is TRBJ2-7, the V gene TRBV5-1; TRBD1 aligns across 9 bases. In nucleotides, the CDR3 is TGCGCCAGCAGCGGGGCGACAGGGGGCTCCTACGAGCAGTACTTC. Its translation is CASSGATGGSYEQYF.